Included here is one TCR beta chain sequence, with context. This entry comes from a study of blood T cell repertoires in COVID-19. Study-level information: There were acute and convalescent COVID-19 samples, and they came from the United States, Italy and Spain. Nucleic acid was either cDNA or gDNA, and it came from T cells, B-cell-depleted T cells, or PBMCs.

Recruits, aged roughly 18 to 90 years, lived in under 25 US areas. The length of the CDR3 is 14 residues. The V gene's germline CDR1 is WNHNN and CDR2 SYGVQD (reference sequence). V was clipped by 6 bases and J by 4 bases, with 13 bases between them. Clones were read by immunoSEQ multiplex PCR, and TCRdb kept only the in-frame ones, dropping some. The sample includes roughly 250,000 clones, approximately 88% of them seen just once. Sequencing input: PBMCs or T cells enriched from blood (not recorded which). The clonotype originates from a woman between 35 and 50 years old with acute COVID-19. The V gene is TRBV10-1, the J gene TRBJ2-1; D is possibly TRBD2 (5 bases). The chain's CDR3 is CASRAGGQYNEQFF. CDR3 coding DNA: TGCGCCAGCAGGGCGGGCGGCCAGTACAATGAGCAGTTCTTC.